A selection of T cell receptor beta chains follows, all from one sample in a study of cytomegalovirus exposure and HLA in healthy donors. Produced via immunoSEQ multiplex PCR; TCRdb's table is partial and in-frame only. Counted here are just over 150,000 clones, roughly 78% occurring once; the ten biggest clones make up under 4%. What was sequenced was PBMCs. The receptors shown here come from a woman between 40 and 55 years old in good health and CMV-seronegative. Each CDR3 is given with its conserved first and last residue.

V gene: TRBV5-1
J gene: TRBJ2-1
CDR3 protein: CASSSLAGGNNEQFF

V gene: TRBV18
J gene: TRBJ1-5
CDR3 protein: CASQAGGGVQPQHF

V gene: TRBV6-1
J gene: TRBJ1-3
CDR3 protein: CASRQGAGGNTIYF

V gene: TRBV5-4
J gene: TRBJ2-5
CDR3 protein: CASSPGGGGARETQYF

V gene: TRBV10-1
J gene: -
CDR3 protein: CASRNLTYEQYF

V gene: TRBV29-1
J gene: TRBJ1-2
CDR3 protein: CSVQTGDYGYTF

V gene: TRBV6-6
J gene: TRBJ1-4
CDR3 protein: CASSYLTGPEKLFF

V gene: TRBV2
J gene: TRBJ1-1
CDR3 protein: CASATGAPMNTEAFF

V gene: TRBV6-4
J gene: TRBJ1-5
CDR3 protein: CASSEAGDQPQHF

V gene: TRBV7-2
J gene: -
CDR3 protein: CASSMGPGESYEQYF

V gene: TRBV2
J gene: TRBJ2-5
CDR3 protein: CASTERETQYF

V gene: TRBV6-5
J gene: TRBJ1-5
CDR3 protein: CASSYSAGANNQPQHF

V gene: TRBV29-1
J gene: TRBJ2-4
CDR3 protein: CSVPAGGNIQYF

V gene: TRBV27
J gene: TRBJ1-2
CDR3 protein: CASSRQGATGGYTF

V gene: TRBV7-2
J gene: TRBJ2-1
CDR3 protein: CASSLGGDSSYNEQFF

V gene: TRBV2
J gene: TRBJ1-6
CDR3 protein: CASSIGQGARSPLHF

V gene: TRBV4-1
J gene: TRBJ2-7
CDR3 protein: CASSRGLAGRGEQYF

V gene: TRBV29-1
J gene: TRBJ1-2
CDR3 protein: CSVNPGQLYGYTF

V gene: TRBV7-2
J gene: TRBJ1-1
CDR3 protein: CASSKRTGIGEAFF

V gene: TRBV5-1
J gene: TRBJ1-3
CDR3 protein: CASSLGAGALSGNTIYF

V gene: TRBV14
J gene: TRBJ2-7
CDR3 protein: CASSQPYGYEQYF

V gene: TRBV15
J gene: TRBJ2-2
CDR3 protein: CATSRSVFSGGASGELFF

V gene: TRBV28
J gene: TRBJ1-2
CDR3 protein: CASSLNLQDRSF

V gene: TRBV6-5
J gene: TRBJ2-7
CDR3 protein: CASSEKQGDEQYF

V gene: TRBV19
J gene: TRBJ2-2
CDR3 protein: CASRLAGDPFTGELFF

V gene: TRBV19
J gene: TRBJ1-5
CDR3 protein: CASSLRDRGGNQPQHF

V gene: TRBV4-1
J gene: TRBJ1-1
CDR3 protein: CASSRPPAGGYTEAFF

V gene: TRBV2
J gene: TRBJ1-5
CDR3 protein: CASSEQGLNQPRHF

V gene: TRBV25-1
J gene: TRBJ2-7
CDR3 protein: CASSLGSGGPQGEQYF

V gene: TRBV6-5
J gene: TRBJ1-1
CDR3 protein: CASSYGLSLEAFF